The entry below describes one T cell receptor beta chain. Germline lookup yields CDR1 GTSNPN and CDR2 SVGIG (reference sequence). The length of the CDR3 is 15 residues. V trimming: 0 bases; J trimming: 9 bases; junction bases outside the gene matches: 8. This sample stems from a study of identifying expanded T cells in peripheral blood. TCRdb keeps only in-frame clones here, not all; method: immunoSEQ multiplex PCR. The table includes about 82,000 clones, about 90% detected once. The chain uses TRBV30 and TRBJ2-1; 10 nucleotides line up with TRBD2. The sequenced material came from blood. This sequence originates from a person aged 18-70 years in good health. The CDR3 loop reads CAWSVGAGGYGEQFF. The CDR3 coding sequence is TGTGCCTGGAGTGTAGGAGCGGGAGGGTACGGTGAGCAGTTCTTC. The full variable domain, with the rest looked up from reference TRBV30 and TRBJ2-1, is SQTIHQWPATLVQPVGSPLSLECTVEGTSNPNLYWYRQAAGRGLQLLFYSVGIGQISSEVPQNLSASRPQDRQFILSSKKLLLSDSGFYLCAWSVGAGGYGEQFFGPGTRLTVL.